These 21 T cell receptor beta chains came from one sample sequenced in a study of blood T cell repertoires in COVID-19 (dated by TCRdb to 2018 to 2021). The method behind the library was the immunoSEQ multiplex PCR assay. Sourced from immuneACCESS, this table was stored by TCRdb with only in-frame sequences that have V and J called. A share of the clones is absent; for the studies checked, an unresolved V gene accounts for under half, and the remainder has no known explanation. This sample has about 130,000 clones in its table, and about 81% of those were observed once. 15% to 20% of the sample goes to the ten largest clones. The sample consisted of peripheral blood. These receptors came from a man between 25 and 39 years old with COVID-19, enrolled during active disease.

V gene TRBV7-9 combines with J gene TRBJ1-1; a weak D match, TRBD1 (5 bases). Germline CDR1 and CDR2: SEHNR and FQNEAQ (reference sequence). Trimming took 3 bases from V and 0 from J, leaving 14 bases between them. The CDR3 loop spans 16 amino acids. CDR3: CASSLPVGGLNTEAFF. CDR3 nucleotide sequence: TGTGCCAGCAGCTTGCCCGTGGGGGGACTGAACACTGAAGCTTTCTTT.

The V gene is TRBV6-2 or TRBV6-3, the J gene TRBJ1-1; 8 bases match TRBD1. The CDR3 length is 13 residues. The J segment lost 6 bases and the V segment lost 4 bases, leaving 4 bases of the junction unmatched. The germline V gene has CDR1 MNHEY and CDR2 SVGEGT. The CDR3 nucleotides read TGTGCCAGCAGTTTTTACAGGGGGGCTGAAGCTTTCTTT. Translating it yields CASSFYRGAEAFF.

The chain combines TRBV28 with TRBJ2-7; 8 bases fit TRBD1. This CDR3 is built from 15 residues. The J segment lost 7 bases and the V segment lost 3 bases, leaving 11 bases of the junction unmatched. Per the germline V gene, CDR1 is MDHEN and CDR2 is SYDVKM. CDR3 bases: TGTGCCAGCAGTTTCGGTAGACAGGGGAGGAGGGAGCAGTACTTC. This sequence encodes CASSFGRQGRREQYF. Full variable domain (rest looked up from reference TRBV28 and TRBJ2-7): DVKVTQSSRYLVKRTGEKVFLECVQDMDHENMFWYRQDPGLGLRLIYFSYDVKMKEKGDIPEGYSVSREKKERFSLILESASTNQTSMYLCASSFGRQGRREQYFGPGTRLTVT.

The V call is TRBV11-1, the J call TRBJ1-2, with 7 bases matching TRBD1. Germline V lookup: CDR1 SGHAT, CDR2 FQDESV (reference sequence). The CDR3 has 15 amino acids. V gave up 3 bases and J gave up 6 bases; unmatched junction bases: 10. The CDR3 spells CASSFGDRNSDGYTF. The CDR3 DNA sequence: TGTGCCAGCAGCTTCGGGGACAGAAATTCCGATGGCTACACCTTC.

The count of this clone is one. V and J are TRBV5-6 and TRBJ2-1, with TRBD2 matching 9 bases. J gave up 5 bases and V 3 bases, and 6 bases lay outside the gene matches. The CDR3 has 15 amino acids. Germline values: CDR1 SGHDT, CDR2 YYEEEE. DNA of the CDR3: TGTGCCAGCAGCTCGTTAGCGGGGGCCCACAATGAGCAGTTCTTC. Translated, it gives CASSSLAGAHNEQFF.

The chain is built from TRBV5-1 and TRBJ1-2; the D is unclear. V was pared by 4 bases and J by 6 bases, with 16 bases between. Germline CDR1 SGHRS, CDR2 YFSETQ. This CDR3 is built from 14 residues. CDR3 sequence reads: CASSVGRVRDGYTF. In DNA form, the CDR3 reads TGCGCCAGCAGCGTCGGTCGGGTCCGGGATGGCTACACCTTC. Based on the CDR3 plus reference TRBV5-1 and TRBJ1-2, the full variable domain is KAGVTQTPRYLIKTRGQQVTLSCSPISGHRSVSWYQQTPGQGLQFLFEYFSETQRNKGNFPGRFSGRQFSNSRSEMNVSTLELGDSALYLCASSVGRVRDGYTFGSGTRLTVV.

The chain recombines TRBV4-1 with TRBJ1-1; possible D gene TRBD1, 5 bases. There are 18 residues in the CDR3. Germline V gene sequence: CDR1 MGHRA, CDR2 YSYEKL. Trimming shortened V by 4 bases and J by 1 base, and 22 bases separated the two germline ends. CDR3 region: CASSLSRVLLLGNTEAFF. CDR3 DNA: TGCGCCAGCAGCCTTTCCAGGGTACTACTCCTGGGGAACACTGAAGCTTTCTTT.

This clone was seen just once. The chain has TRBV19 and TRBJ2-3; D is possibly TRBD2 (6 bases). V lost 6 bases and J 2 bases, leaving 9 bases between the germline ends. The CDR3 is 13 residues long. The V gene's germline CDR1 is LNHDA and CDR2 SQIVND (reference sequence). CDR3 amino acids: CASSLAFTDTQYF. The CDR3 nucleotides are TGTGCCAGTAGCCTAGCGTTCACAGATACGCAGTATTTT.

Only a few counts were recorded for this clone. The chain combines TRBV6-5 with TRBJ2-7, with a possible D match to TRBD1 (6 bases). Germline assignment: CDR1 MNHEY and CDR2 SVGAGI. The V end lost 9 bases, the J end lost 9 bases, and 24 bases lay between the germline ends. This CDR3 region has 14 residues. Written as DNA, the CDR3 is TGTGCCAGTCGCGATGACAGGCCCGGGTCGTGGCAGTACTTC. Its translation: CASRDDRPGSWQYF.

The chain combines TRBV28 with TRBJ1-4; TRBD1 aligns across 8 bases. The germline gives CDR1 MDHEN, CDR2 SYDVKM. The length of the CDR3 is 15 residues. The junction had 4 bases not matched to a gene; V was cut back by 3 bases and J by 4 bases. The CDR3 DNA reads TGTGCCAGCAGTTTTGGAGGACAGGGTAATGAAAAACTGTTTTTT. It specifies CASSFGGQGNEKLFF.

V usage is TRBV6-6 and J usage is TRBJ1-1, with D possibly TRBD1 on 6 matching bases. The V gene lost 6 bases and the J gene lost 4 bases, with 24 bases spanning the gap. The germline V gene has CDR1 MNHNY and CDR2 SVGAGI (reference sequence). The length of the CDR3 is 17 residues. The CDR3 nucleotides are TGTGCCAGCAGCCGAGGACAGCGCCCAGCTCAGGGCACTGAAGCTTTCTTT. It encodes CASSRGQRPAQGTEAFF.

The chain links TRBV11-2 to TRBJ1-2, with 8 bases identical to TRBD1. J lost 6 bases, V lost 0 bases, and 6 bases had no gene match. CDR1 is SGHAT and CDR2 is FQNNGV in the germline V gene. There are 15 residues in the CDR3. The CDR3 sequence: CASSLEWTGRDGYTF. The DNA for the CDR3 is TGTGCCAGCAGCTTAGAATGGACAGGGAGGGATGGCTACACCTTC. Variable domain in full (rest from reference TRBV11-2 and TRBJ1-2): EAGVAQSPRYKIIEKRQSVAFWCNPISGHATLYWYQQILGQGPKLLIQFQNNGVVDDSQLPKDRFSAERLKGVDSTLKIQPAKLEDSAVYLCASSLEWTGRDGYTFGSGTRLTVV.

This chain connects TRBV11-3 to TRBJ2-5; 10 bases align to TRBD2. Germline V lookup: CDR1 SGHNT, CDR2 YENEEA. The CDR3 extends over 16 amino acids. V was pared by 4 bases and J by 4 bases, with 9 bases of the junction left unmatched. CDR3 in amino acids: CASSSRVAGGGETQYF. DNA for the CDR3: TGTGCCAGCAGCTCCCGAGTAGCGGGGGGCGGAGAGACCCAGTACTTC. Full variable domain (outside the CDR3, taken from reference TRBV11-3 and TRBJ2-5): EAGVVQSPRYKIIEKKQPVAFWCNPISGHNTLYWYLQNLGQGPELLIRYENEEAVDDSQLPKDRFSAERLKGVDSTLKIQPAELGDSAVYLCASSSRVAGGGETQYFGPGTRLLVL.

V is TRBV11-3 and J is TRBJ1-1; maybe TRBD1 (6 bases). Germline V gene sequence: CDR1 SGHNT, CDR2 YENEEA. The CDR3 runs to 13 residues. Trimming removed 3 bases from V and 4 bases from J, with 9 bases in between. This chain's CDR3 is CASSLGGRTEAFF. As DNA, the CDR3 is TGTGCCAGCAGCTTGGGGGGGCGCACTGAAGCTTTCTTT. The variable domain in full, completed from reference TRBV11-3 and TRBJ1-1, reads EAGVVQSPRYKIIEKKQPVAFWCNPISGHNTLYWYLQNLGQGPELLIRYENEEAVDDSQLPKDRFSAERLKGVDSTLKIQPAELGDSAVYLCASSLGGRTEAFFGQGTRLTVV.

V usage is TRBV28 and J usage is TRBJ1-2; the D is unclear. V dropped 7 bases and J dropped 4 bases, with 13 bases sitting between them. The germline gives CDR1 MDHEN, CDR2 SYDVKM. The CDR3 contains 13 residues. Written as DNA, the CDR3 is TGTGCCAGCAAGCCTCCGGGTGCCTATGGCTACACCTTC. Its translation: CASKPPGAYGYTF.

The CDR3 bases are TGTGCCAGCAGTTTAGGGACAGGGGGCGATGAAAAACTGTTTTTT. Its protein product is CASSLGTGGDEKLFF. This chain joins TRBV27 and TRBJ1-4, with 12 bases identical to TRBD1. In germline, CDR1 is MNHEY, CDR2 SMNVEV (reference sequence). V shed 2 bases, J shed 6 bases, and the junction held 1 base outside the gene matches. There are 15 residues in the CDR3. Full variable domain (rest looked up from reference TRBV27 and TRBJ1-4): EAQVTQNPRYLITVTGKKLTVTCSQNMNHEYMSWYRQDPGLGLRQIYYSMNVEVTDKGDVPEGYKVSRKEKRNFPLILESPSPNQTSLYFCASSLGTGGDEKLFFGSGTQLSVL.

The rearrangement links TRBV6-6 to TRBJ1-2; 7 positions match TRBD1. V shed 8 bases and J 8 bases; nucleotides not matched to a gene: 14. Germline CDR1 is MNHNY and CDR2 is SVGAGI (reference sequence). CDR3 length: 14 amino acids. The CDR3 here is CASGGADRARGYTF. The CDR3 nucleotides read TGTGCCAGCGGGGGCGCCGACAGGGCTCGAGGCTACACCTTC.

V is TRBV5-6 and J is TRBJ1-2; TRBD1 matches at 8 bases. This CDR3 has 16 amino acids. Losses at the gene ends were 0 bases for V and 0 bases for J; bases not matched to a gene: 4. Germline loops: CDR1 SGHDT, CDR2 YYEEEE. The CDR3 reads CASSLAQGAPNYGYTF. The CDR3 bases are TGTGCCAGCAGCTTGGCTCAGGGGGCGCCTAACTATGGCTACACCTTC.

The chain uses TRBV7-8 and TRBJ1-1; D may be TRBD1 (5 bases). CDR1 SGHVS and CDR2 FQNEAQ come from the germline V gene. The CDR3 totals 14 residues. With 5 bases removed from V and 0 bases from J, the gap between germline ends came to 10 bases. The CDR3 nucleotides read TGTGCCAGCAGCCTCATGGGGCTGAACACTGAAGCTTTCTTT. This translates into CASSLMGLNTEAFF.

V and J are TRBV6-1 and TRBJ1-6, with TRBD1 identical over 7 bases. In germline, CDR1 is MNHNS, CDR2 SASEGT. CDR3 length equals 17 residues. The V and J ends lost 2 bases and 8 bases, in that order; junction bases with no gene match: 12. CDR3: CASSEYQGGLVDSPLHF. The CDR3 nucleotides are TGTGCCAGCAGTGAATATCAGGGGGGACTGGTCGATTCACCCCTCCACTTT.

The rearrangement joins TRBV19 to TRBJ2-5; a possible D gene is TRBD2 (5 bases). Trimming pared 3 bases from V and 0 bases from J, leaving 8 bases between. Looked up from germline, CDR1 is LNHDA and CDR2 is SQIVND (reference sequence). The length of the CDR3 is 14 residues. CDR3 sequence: CASSMGGYQETQYF. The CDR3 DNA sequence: TGTGCCAGTAGTATGGGCGGGTACCAAGAGACCCAGTACTTC.